The subject of this entry is one TCR beta chain. Its cognate antigen is unknown. The donors gave bone marrow, and they were healthy. The data originate from a study of cytomegalovirus exposure and HLA in healthy donors. Across the whole study: A data release that came early held roughly 80 million unique TCRs from HLA-typed donors. Whole-study results and caveats: The productive fraction for most TCR beta V segments was about 87% or about 30% in an earlier analysis. Analyses of presence/absence relied on an assumption of roughly uniform sequencing depth across donors.

The CDR3 consists of 15 residues. The germline gives CDR1 SGDLS, CDR2 YYNGEE. The ends lost 2 bases at V and 4 bases at J; junction bases unmatched: 5. Use of 60 Vbeta and 13 Jbeta primers characterized the PCR. The table came from immunoSEQ multiplex PCR; TCRdb's copy has only in-frame clones and leaves some out. The data contain hundreds of thousands of clones, more than 55% of them singletons. The sample was PBMCs. The TCR comes from a female donor in good health and CMV-seronegative. V is TRBV9 and J is TRBJ2-1; TRBD2 agrees at 8 bases. The CDR3 loop reads CASSVNSGTYNEQFF. Here the CDR3 DNA reads TGTGCCAGCAGCGTGAATAGCGGGACTTACAATGAGCAGTTCTTC.